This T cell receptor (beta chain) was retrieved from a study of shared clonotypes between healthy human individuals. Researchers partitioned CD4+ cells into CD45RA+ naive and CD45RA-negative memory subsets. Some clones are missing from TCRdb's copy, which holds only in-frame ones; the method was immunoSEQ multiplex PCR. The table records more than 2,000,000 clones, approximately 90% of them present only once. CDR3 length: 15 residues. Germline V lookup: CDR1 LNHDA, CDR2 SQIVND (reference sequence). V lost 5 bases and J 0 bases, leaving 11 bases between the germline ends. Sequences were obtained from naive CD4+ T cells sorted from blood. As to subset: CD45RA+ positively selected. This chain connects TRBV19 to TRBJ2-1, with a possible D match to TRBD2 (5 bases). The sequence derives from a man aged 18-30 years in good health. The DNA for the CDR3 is TGTGCCAGTAGTTCCGACTATATCTCCTACAATGAGCAGTTCTTC. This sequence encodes CASSSDYISYNEQFF.